This is a list of T cell receptor beta chains from one sample in a study of blood T cell repertoires in COVID-19. Data came from immunoSEQ multiplex PCR; TCRdb stores just in-frame clones and leaves some out. Among approximately 170,000 clones listed, over 90% were seen once. Specimen: peripheral blood. The receptors come from a woman in her sixties with COVID-19, enrolled during active disease. The CDR3 runs from the conserved cysteine through the conserved F or W. A D gene is named only where the DNA matches it firmly. Rows may omit the clone size; those that give it use once, few, many or a size class.

d_gene,v_gene,abundance,j_gene,CDR3nt,CDR3aa
TRBD1,TRBV3-1/TRBV3-2,.,TRBJ2-3,TGTGCCAGCAGCCAAACAGGGGGAGGAGATACGCAGTATTTT,CASSQTGGGDTQYF
.,TRBV7-8,.,TRBJ1-5,TGTGCCAGCAGCCCTACAGGCCGCAATCAGCCCCAGCATTTT,CASSPTGRNQPQHF
.,TRBV19,.,TRBJ2-3,TGTGCCAGTAAAGGACTCTCTAGCACAGATACGCAGTATTTT,CASKGLSSTDTQYF
.,TRBV11-2,few,TRBJ1-6,TGTGCCAGCAGCTTAGCGGCGGGGAATTCACCCCTCCACTTT,CASSLAAGNSPLHF
TRBD1,TRBV30,.,TRBJ1-4,TGTGCCTCGGGACAGACTAATGAAAAACTGTTTTTT,CASGQTNEKLFF
TRBD1,TRBV19,.,TRBJ1-6,TGTGCCAGTACAGGGGGTAGCTCCTATAATTCACCCCTCCACTTT,CASTGGSSYNSPLHF
.,TRBV11-2,.,TRBJ2-6,TGTGCCAGCAGCTTAGATCTTGACGTCCTGACTTTC,CASSLDLDVLTF
TRBD1,TRBV27,.,TRBJ1-1,TGTGCCAGCAGACAGGGACAGGAGAACACTGAAGCTTTCTTT,CASRQGQENTEAFF
TRBD1,TRBV4-3,once,TRBJ2-1,TGCGCCAGCAGCCAGGAATGGACAGGGGGCAATCAGTTCTTC,CASSQEWTGGNQFF
.,TRBV5-4,.,TRBJ1-2,TGTGCCAGCAGCTTAAGCAGGGATGATGGCTACACCTTC,CASSLSRDDGYTF
.,TRBV6-5,.,TRBJ2-7,TGTGCCAGCAGTCAGGACAGCTACTACGAGCAGTACTTC,CASSQDSYYEQYF
TRBD2,TRBV7-2,.,TRBJ2-1,TGTGCCAGCAGCGCCGGGACTAGCGGGGGAGCACGTGAGCAGTTCTTC,CASSAGTSGGAREQFF
TRBD2,TRBV7-9,.,TRBJ2-3,TGTGCCAGCAGCCCAAACAATGCTAGCGGGGGGGCAGATACGCAGTATTTT,CASSPNNASGGADTQYF
TRBD1,TRBV4-2,.,TRBJ1-5,TGTGCCAGCAGCCCCCTACAGGGGGCTAGCAATCAGCCCCAGCATTTT,CASSPLQGASNQPQHF
.,TRBV3-1/TRBV3-2,.,TRBJ2-3,TGTGCCAGCAGCCAAACTGAGGCGTTAGATGGCACAGATACGCAGTATTTT,CASSQTEALDGTDTQYF
.,TRBV5-1,once,TRBJ2-1,TGCGCCAGCAGACAGACTGACAGTACCTCCTACAATGAGCAGTTCTTC,CASRQTDSTSYNEQFF
.,TRBV20-1,.,TRBJ2-4,TGCAGTGCTAGTAGGGAGTCCCTAAACATTCAGTACTTC,CSASRESLNIQYF
TRBD2,TRBV11-2,.,TRBJ2-3,TGTGCCAGCAGCGCCGGGGGGATCACAGATACGCAGTATTTT,CASSAGGITDTQYF
.,TRBV7-9,.,TRBJ1-5,TGTGCCAGCAGCTTAGAATCCGGGTCTAGCAATCAGCCCCAGCATTTT,CASSLESGSSNQPQHF
.,TRBV20-1,.,TRBJ2-7,TGCAGTGCTAGTTCTGGGCACGAGCAGTACTTC,CSASSGHEQYF
TRBD1,TRBV5-6,.,TRBJ1-5,TGTGCCAGCAGCCTGGGACAGTCGTCTGTTATCAATCAGCCCCAGCATTTT,CASSLGQSSVINQPQHF
.,TRBV7-2,.,TRBJ1-2,TGTGCCAGCAGCCGCCCGGGGGCTAACTATGGCTACACCTTC,CASSRPGANYGYTF
.,TRBV7-3,.,TRBJ1-1,TGTGCCAGCAGCTTAACAGGGGATGGTACTGAAGCTTTCTTT,CASSLTGDGTEAFF
TRBD1,TRBV4-3,.,TRBJ2-1,TGCGCCAGCAGCCAATGGACAGGGGAAGTTGTCAATGAGCAGTTCTTC,CASSQWTGEVVNEQFF
TRBD1,TRBV19,.,TRBJ1-6,TGTGCCAGTAGCCGGGACAGGACAGAGTCCCTCCACTTT,CASSRDRTESLHF
.,TRBV6-5,.,TRBJ1-3,TGTGCCAGCAGTTTGGACAGCGCTAGAGGAAACACCATATATTTT,CASSLDSARGNTIYF
.,TRBV7-8,.,TRBJ1-6,TGTGCCAGCAGCTTAAGTAGCTCCTATAATTCACCCCTCCACTTT,CASSLSSSYNSPLHF
TRBD2,TRBV9,.,TRBJ2-2,TGTGCCAGCAGCGTCCTAGCGGGGGGGAACACCGGGGAGCTGTTTTTT,CASSVLAGGNTGELFF